The T cell receptor (beta chain) under discussion was sequenced for a study of regulatory T cells in long-lasting Graves disease. The wider study: The study counted Graves' disease as persistent given over 5 years of antithyroid drugs and positive TSH receptor antibodies.

As for time point: persistent/refractory GD, antithyroid drugs over 5 years with positive TRAb. Isolated PBMC RNA provided the starting material for the TCR library. Deletions cut 3 bases from V and 0 bases from J, with 10 bases between. This CDR3 spans 14 amino acids. The V gene's germline CDR1 is SGDLS and CDR2 YYNGEE. Points from the study as a whole: Shared public clonotypes totalled over 2,500 in persistent patients, compared with 966 in new patients. Favoring TRBV28, TRBJ1-2 and TRBJ2-5 was a feature seen in persistent disease.

Researchers made TCR beta libraries by using iRepertoire HTBI primers and running Arm-PCR on CDR3 regions. TCRdb reanalysed the multiplex PCR reads using MiXCR and keeps one entry per CDR3 protein. Among 400,000 or so distinct CDR3 sequences listed, about a quarter were seen once. This clonotype was seen only a few times. Its specificity is unknown. This sequence was found in a female donor with Graves disease. This sequence joins TRBV9 and TRBJ2-7; D perhaps matches TRBD2 (5 bases). Sequencing was performed on peripheral blood mononuclear cells (PBMCs), taken when the disease was refractory, from a patient treated with antithyroid drugs. CDR3 protein: CASSAGMISYEQYF. The CDR3 bases are TGTGCCAGCAGCGCGGGGATGATCTCCTACGAGCAGTACTTC.